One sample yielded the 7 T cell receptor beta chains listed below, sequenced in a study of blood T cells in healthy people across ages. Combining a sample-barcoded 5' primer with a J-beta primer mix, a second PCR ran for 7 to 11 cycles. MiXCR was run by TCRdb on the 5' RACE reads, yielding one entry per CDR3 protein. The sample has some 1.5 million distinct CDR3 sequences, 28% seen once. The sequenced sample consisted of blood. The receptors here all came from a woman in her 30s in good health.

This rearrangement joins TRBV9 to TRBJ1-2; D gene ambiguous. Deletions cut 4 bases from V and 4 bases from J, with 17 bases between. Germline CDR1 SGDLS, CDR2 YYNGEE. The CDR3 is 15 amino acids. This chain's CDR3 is CASSPTIGFGYGYTF. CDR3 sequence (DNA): TGTGCCAGCAGCCCGACTATTGGGTTTGGCTATGGCTACACCTTC. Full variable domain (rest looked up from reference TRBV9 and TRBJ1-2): DSGVTQTPKHLITATGQRVTLRCSPRSGDLSVYWYQQSLDQGLQFLIQYYNGEERAKGNILERFSAQQFPDLHSELNLSSLELGDSALYFCASSPTIGFGYGYTFGSGTRLTVV.

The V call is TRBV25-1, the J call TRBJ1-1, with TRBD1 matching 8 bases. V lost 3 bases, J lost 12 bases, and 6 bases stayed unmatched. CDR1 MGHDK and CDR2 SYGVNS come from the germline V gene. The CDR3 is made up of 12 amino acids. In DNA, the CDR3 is TGTGCCAGCAGTGACCCTGGACAGGGAACTTTCTTT. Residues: CASSDPGQGTFF.

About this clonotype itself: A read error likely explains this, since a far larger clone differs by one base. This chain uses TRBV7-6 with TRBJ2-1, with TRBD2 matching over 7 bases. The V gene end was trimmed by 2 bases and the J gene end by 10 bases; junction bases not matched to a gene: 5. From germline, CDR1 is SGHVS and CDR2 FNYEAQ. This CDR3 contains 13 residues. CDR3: CASSLRRDYEQFF. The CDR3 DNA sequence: TGTGCCAGCAGCTTACGGAGGGACTACGAGCAGTTCTTC.

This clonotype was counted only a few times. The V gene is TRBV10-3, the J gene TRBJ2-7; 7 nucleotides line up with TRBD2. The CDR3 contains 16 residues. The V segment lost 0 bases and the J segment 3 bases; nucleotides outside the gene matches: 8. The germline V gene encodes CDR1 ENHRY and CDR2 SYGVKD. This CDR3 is CAISESLGGVSYEQYF. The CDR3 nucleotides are TGTGCCATCAGTGAGTCGTTGGGAGGGGTAAGCTACGAGCAGTACTTC.

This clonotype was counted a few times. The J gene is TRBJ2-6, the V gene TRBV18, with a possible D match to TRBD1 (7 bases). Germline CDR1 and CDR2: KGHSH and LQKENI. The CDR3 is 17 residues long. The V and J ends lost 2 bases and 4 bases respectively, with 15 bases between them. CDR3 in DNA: TGTGCCAGCTCACCAGTGACAGGGACTTCCGGGGCCAACGTCCTGACTTTC. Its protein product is CASSPVTGTSGANVLTF.

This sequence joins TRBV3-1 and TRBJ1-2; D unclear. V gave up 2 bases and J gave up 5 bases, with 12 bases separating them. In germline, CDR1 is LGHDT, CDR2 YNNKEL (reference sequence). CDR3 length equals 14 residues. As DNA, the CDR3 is TGTGCCAGCAGCCAAAGGGAGCTTCTATATGGCTACACCTTC. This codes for CASSQRELLYGYTF.

Written as DNA, the CDR3 is TGTGCCAGCAGCTTAGAGGGACCGCGGGAGACCCAGTACTTC. It is translated as CASSLEGPRETQYF. The rearrangement uses TRBV7-2 and TRBJ2-5; D possibly uses TRBD1 or TRBD2 (5 bases each). The CDR3 runs 14 residues. The ends were cut back, 1 base at V and 5 bases at J, with 11 bases in the middle. CDR1 and CDR2 from the germline V gene are SGHTA and FQGNSA.